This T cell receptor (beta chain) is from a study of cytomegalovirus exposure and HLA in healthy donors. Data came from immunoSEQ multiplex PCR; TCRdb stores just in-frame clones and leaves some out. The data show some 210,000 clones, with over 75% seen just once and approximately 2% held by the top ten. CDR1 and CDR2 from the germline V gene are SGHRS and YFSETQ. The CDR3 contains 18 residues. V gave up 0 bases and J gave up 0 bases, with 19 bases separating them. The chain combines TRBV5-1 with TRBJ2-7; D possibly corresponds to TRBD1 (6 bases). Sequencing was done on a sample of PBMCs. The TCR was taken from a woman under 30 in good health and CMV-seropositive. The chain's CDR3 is CASSLVPPGAIGSYEQYF. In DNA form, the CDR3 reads TGCGCCAGCAGCTTGGTGCCCCCAGGGGCGATTGGCTCCTACGAGCAGTACTTC.